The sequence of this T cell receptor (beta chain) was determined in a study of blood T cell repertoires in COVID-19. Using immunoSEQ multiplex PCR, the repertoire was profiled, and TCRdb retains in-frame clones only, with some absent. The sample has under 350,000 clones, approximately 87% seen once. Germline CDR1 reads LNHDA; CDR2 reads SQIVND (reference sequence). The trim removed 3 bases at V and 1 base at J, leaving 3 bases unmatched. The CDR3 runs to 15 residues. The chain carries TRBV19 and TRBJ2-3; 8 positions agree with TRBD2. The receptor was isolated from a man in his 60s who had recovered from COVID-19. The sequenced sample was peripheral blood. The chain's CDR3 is CASSIGSGGTDTQYF. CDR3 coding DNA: TGTGCCAGTAGTATCGGTAGCGGGGGCACAGATACGCAGTATTTT.